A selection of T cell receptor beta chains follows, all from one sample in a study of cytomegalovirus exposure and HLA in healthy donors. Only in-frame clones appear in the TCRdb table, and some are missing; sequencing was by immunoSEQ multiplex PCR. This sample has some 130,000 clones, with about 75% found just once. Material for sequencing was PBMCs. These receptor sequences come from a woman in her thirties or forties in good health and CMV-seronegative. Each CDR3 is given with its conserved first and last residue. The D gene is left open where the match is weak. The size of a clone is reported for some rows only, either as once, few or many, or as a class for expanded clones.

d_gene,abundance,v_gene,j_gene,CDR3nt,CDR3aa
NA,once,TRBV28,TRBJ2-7,TGTGCCAGTTCGAGGGCCCACTACGAGCAGTACTTC,CASSRAHYEQYF
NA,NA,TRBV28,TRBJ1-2,TGTGCCAGCAGTTCCAACGCAGGGAAGCGGGATAACTATGGCTACACCTTC,CASSSNAGKRDNYGYTF
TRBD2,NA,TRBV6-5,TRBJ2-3,TGTGCCAGCAGTTACCGGGGGGGCCTGTCAGATACGCAGTATTTT,CASSYRGGLSDTQYF
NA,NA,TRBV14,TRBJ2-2,TGTGCCAGCAGCCAAGGACTAGAATTTGGGGAGCTGTTTTTT,CASSQGLEFGELFF
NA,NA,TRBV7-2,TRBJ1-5,TGTGCCAGCAGCTTAACAGGGTCGTATAGCAATCAGCCCCAGCATTTT,CASSLTGSYSNQPQHF
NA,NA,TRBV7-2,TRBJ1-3,TGTGCCAGCAGCTTAGGCAGGGGATCTGGAAACACCATATATTTT,CASSLGRGSGNTIYF
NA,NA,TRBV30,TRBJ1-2,TGTGCCTGGCAGGGGTCCGCGGGGGACACCTTC,CAWQGSAGDTF
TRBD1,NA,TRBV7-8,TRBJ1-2,TGTGCCAGCAGCTTAGTGCCGGGACAGGGAGCTCTAGACTATGGCTACACCTTC,CASSLVPGQGALDYGYTF
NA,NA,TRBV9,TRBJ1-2,TGTGCCAGCAGCGTAGAGTACAGTTCTAACTATGGCTACACCTTC,CASSVEYSSNYGYTF
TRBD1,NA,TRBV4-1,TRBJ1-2,TGCGCCAGCAGCCAAGATTGGAACAGGGGGGCCTATGGCTACACCTTC,CASSQDWNRGAYGYTF
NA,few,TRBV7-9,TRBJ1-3,TGTGCCAGCAGCTTACCAGGCTACTCTGGAAACACCATATATTTT,CASSLPGYSGNTIYF
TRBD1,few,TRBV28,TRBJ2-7,TGTGCCAGCAGTACAGGGGCCCACTACGAGCAGTACTTC,CASSTGAHYEQYF
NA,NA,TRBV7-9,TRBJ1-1,TGTGCCAGCAGGCCGAACTCATACACTGAAGCTTTCTTT,CASRPNSYTEAFF
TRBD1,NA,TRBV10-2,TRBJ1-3,TGCGCCAGCAGTGAGTACGGGACAGGCTCTGGAAACACCATATATTTT,CASSEYGTGSGNTIYF
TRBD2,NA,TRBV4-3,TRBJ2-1,TGCGCCAGCAGCCAAGATAAGTATAGCGGGGAGCAGTTCTTC,CASSQDKYSGEQFF
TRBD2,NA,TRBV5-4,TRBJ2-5,TGTGCCAGCAGCTTTAGCGGGGGGCCGGAGACCCAGTACTTC,CASSFSGGPETQYF
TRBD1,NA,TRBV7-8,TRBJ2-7,TGTGCCAGCAGCTTCCGGGACAGAAGAAGTGCCGAGCAGTACTTC,CASSFRDRRSAEQYF
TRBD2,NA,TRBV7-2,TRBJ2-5,TGTGCCAGCAGCTTATTTGGGCTAGCGGGGGGGCAAGAGACCCAGTACTTC,CASSLFGLAGGQETQYF
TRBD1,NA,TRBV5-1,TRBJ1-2,TGCGCCAGCAGCTTCGGACAGGGGACGGATGGCTACACCTTC,CASSFGQGTDGYTF
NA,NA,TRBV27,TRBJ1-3,TGTGCCAGCAGCCGAGTCTCTGGAAACACCATATATTTT,CASSRVSGNTIYF
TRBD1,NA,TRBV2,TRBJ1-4,TGTGCCAGCTCCATCCAAACAGGGGGTCGGGAAAAACTGTTTTTT,CASSIQTGGREKLFF
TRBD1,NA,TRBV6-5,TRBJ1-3,TGTGCCAGCAGTTACGGGACAGGGGCTGGAAACACCATATATTTT,CASSYGTGAGNTIYF
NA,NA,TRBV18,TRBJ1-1,TGTGCCAGCTCACCATTACAGAACACTGAAGCTTTCTTT,CASSPLQNTEAFF
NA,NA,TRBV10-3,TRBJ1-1,TGTGCCATCAGTGCCGACAGGAACACTGAAGCTTTCTTT,CAISADRNTEAFF
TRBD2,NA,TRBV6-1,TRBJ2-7,TGTGCCAGCAGTGGCTCGGACGGGAGGTTATTCTACGAGCAGTACTTC,CASSGSDGRLFYEQYF
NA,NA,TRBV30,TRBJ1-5,TGTGCCTGGAGACAGAATAGCAATCAGCCCCAGCATTTT,CAWRQNSNQPQHF
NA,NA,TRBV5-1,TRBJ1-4,TGCGCCAGCAGCTTGTCTGCAACTAATGAAAAACTGTTTTTT,CASSLSATNEKLFF
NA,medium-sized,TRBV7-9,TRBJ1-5,TGTGCCAGCAGCTCCCCACAGACGAATCAGCCCCAGCATTTT,CASSSPQTNQPQHF
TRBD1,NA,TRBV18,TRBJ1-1,TGTGCCAGCTCACGAGGGGACAGGGGGTCCAAAGCTTTCTTT,CASSRGDRGSKAFF
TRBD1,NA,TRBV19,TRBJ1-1,TGTGCCAGTAGTATGACAGGGTACACTGAAGCTTTCTTT,CASSMTGYTEAFF
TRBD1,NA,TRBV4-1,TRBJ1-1,TGCGCCAGCAGCCAAGATGCGACAGGGAGATTTGAAGCTTTCTTT,CASSQDATGRFEAFF
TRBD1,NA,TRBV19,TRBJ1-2,TGTGCCAGTAGTAATCGGACAGGGGGGTATGGCTACACCTTC,CASSNRTGGYGYTF
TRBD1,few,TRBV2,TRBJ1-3,TGTGCCAGCAGCCTTCAGGGGGCGGGAGGAAACACCATATATTTT,CASSLQGAGGNTIYF
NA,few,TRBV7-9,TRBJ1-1,TGTGCCAGCAGGATCGCCACAGAGAACACTGAAGCTTTCTTT,CASRIATENTEAFF
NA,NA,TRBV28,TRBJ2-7,TGTGCCAGCAGTCTCAGGGTCTACGAGCAGTACTTC,CASSLRVYEQYF
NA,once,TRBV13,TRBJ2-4,TGTGCCAGCAGCTCGAGCTACCGACTAGCCAAAAACATTCAGTACTTC,CASSSSYRLAKNIQYF
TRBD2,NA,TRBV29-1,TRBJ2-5,TGCAGCGTCCAACTTCGGACTAGCGGGGAGGAGACCCAGTACTTC,CSVQLRTSGEETQYF
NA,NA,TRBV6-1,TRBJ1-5,TGTGCCAGCAGTGAAAGCGGTAGCAATCAGCCCCAGCATTTT,CASSESGSNQPQHF
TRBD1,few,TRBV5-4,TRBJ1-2,TGTGCCAGCAGCTTCGGAATGCAGGGGGCCAGCTATGGCTACACCTTC,CASSFGMQGASYGYTF
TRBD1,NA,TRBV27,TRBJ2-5,TGTGCCAGCAGTTTGACAGGGGGCTCGGAGACCCAGTACTTC,CASSLTGGSETQYF
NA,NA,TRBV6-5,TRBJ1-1,TGTGCCAGCAGAAAACAGGGGAACACTGAAGCTTTCTTT,CASRKQGNTEAFF
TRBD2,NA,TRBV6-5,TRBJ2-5,TGTGCCAGCAGCCGGACTAGCGGGGGGGGAGAGACCCAGTACTTC,CASSRTSGGGETQYF
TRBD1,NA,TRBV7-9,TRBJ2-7,TGTGCCAGCAGCTTAGGAGGGACAGGAAGAGAGGGCGAGCAGTACTTC,CASSLGGTGREGEQYF
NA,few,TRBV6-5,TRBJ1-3,TGTGCCAGCAGTTACTCGAAGTCAGTAAACACCATATATTTT,CASSYSKSVNTIYF
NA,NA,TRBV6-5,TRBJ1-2,TGTGCCAGCAGGGAACAGGTGTTCTATGGCTACACCTTC,CASREQVFYGYTF
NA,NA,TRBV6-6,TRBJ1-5,TGTGCCAGCAGCCAGACAGGATTCAAAAATCAGCCCCAGCATTTT,CASSQTGFKNQPQHF
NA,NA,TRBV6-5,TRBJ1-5,TGTGCCAGCAGCAACAGAGGGCAGCCCCAGCATTTT,CASSNRGQPQHF
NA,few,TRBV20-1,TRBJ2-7,TGCAGTGCGAACCGAGGGGAGCAGTACTTC,CSANRGEQYF
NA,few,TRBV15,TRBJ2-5,TGTGCCACCAGCTTCTCGAGGGGGGGCGGAGAGACCCAGTACTTC,CATSFSRGGGETQYF
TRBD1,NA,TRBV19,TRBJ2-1,TGTGCCAGTAGCCAGTCGGGACAGAAATACAATGAGCAGTTCTTC,CASSQSGQKYNEQFF
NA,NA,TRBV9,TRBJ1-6,TGTGCCAGCAGCGTTACCGGGGGTAATTCACCCCTCCACTTT,CASSVTGGNSPLHF
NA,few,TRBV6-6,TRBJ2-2,TGTGCCAGCAGCCCATCGAACACCGGGGAGCTGTTTTTT,CASSPSNTGELFF
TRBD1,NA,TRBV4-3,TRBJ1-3,TGCGCCAGCAGCCAAGCTAGGACAGGTGGAAACACCATATATTTT,CASSQARTGGNTIYF
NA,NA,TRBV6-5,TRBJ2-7,TGTGCCAGCACAAGGGGCTTGGACTACGAGCAGTACTTC,CASTRGLDYEQYF
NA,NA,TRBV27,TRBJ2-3,TGTGCCAGCAAGCTACAGGGTTCGTCAGATACGCAGTATTTT,CASKLQGSSDTQYF
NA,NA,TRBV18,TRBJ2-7,TGTGCCAGCTCACCGCAGGGGTTAGAGCAGTACTTC,CASSPQGLEQYF